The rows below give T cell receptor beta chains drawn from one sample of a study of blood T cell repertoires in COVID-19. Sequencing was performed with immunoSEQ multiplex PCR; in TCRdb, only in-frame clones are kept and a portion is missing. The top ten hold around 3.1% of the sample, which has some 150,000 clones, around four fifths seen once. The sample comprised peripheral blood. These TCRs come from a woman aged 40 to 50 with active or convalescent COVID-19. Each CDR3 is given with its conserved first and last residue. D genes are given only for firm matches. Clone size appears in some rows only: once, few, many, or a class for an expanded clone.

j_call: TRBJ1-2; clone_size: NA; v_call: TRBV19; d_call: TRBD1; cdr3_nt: TGTGCCAGTAGTCCTACCGGGACAGGGGGCTATGGCTACACCTTC; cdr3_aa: CASSPTGTGGYGYTF
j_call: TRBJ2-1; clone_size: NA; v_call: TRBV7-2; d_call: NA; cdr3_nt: TGTGCCAGCAGCGATTGGACTGAAGTTTTCGACAATGAGCAGTTCTTC; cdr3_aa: CASSDWTEVFDNEQFF
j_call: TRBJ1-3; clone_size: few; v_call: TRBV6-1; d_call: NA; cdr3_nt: TGTGCCAGCAGTGAAGCGGCGTCCCTCGGGGACACCATATATTTT; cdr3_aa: CASSEAASLGDTIYF
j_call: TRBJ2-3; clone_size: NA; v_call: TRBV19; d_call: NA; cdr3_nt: TGTGCCAGTACCCACAGGGTTAAAGATACGCAGTATTTT; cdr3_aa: CASTHRVKDTQYF
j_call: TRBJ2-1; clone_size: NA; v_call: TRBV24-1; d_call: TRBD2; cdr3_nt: TGTGCCACCAGTGATCCGGTCGCGGGAGGCTACAATGAGCAGTTCTTC; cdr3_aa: CATSDPVAGGYNEQFF
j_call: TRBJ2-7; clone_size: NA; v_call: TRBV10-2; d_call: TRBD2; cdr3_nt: TGCGCCAGCAAGGGGCGGGAGCTCGGCGAGCAGTACTTC; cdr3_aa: CASKGRELGEQYF
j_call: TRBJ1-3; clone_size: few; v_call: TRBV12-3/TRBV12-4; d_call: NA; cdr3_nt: TGTGCCAGCAGTTCCTTAGGGGGAACGGCCATATATTTT; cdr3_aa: CASSSLGGTAIYF
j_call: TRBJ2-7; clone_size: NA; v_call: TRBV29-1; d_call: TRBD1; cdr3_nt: TGCAGCGTTGAAGATTGGGACAGGAGCTCCTACGAGCAGTACTTC; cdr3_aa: CSVEDWDRSSYEQYF
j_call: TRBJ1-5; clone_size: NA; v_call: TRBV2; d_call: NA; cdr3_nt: TGTGCCAGCAGCGAGTCGTATAGCAATCAGCCCCAGCATTTT; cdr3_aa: CASSESYSNQPQHF
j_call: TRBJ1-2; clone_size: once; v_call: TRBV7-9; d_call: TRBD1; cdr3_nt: TGTGCCAGCAGCTCAGGGGGCAGTGGTGGTGGCTACACCTTC; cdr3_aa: CASSSGGSGGGYTF
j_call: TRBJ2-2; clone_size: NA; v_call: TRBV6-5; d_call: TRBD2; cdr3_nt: TGTGCCAGCGGGGGACTAGTGGTGCCCACCGGGGAGCTGTTTTTT; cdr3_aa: CASGGLVVPTGELFF
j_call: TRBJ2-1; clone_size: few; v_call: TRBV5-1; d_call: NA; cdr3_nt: TGCGCCAGCAGCTTGGGGTCCACAGGTGCCGGTGCTCCTAGGCAGTTCTTC; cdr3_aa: CASSLGSTGAGAPRQFF
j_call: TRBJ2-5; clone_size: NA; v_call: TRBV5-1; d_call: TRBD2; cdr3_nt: TGCGCCAGCAGCGGGGGAGCGGGGGGGCCGGAGACCCAGTACTTC; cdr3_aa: CASSGGAGGPETQYF
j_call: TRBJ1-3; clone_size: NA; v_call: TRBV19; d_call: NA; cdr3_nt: TGTGCCAGTAGTGTCGGGGTTGCTGGAAACACCATATATTTT; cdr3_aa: CASSVGVAGNTIYF
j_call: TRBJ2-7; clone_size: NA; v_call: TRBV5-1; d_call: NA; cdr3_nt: TGCGCCAGCAGCTCGGAGGAGGGGGGGACCTACGAGCAGTACTTC; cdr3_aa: CASSSEEGGTYEQYF
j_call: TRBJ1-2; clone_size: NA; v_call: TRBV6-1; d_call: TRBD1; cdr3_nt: TGTGCCAGCAGTGAAGGGACAGGTCCCTACTATGGCTACACCTTC; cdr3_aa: CASSEGTGPYYGYTF
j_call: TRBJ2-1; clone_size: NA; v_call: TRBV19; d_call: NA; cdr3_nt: TGTGCCAGTACAGGGGCCTTAGACAATGAGCAGTTCTTC; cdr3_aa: CASTGALDNEQFF
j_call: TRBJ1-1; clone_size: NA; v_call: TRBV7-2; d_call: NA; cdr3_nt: TGTGCCAGCAGCTTAGCAAGCACGGGAGCTTTCTTT; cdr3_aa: CASSLASTGAFF
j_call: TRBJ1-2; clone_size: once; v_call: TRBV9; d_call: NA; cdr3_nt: TGTGCCAGCAGAAAAGGATTGCGGCCTGACAACTATGGCTACACCTTC; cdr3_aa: CASRKGLRPDNYGYTF
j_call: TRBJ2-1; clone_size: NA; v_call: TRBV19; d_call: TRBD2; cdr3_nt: TGTGCCAGTAGTCGATTGGCGGGAGGGCCTAGGAATGAGCAGTTCTTC; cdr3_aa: CASSRLAGGPRNEQFF
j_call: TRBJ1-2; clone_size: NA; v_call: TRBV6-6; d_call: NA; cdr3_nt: TGTGCCAGCAGGCCACAGGGAAATAACTATGGCTACACCTTC; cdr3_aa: CASRPQGNNYGYTF
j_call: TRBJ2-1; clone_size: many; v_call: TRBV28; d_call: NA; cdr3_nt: TGTGCCAGCAGCACAGGGAGAAGGGGACGCTCCTACAATGAGCAGTTCTTC; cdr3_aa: CASSTGRRGRSYNEQFF
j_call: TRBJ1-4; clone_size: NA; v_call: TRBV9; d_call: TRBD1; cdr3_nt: TGTGCCAGCAGCCCGCGACAGGGGGCCGAGGAAAAACTGTTTTTT; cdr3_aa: CASSPRQGAEEKLFF
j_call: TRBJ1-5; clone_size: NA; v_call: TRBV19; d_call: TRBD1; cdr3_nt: TGTGCCACCACGGCGGACAGGCACAATCAGCCCCAGCATTTT; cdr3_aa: CATTADRHNQPQHF
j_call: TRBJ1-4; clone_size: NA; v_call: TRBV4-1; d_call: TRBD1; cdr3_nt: TGCGCCAGCAGCCAAGCCTTACAGGGGGCTGCGGAAAAACTGTTTTTT; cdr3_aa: CASSQALQGAAEKLFF
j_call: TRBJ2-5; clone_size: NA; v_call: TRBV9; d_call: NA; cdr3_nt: TGTGCCAGCAGCGTATCAGGGGTGGAGACCCAGTACTTC; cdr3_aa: CASSVSGVETQYF
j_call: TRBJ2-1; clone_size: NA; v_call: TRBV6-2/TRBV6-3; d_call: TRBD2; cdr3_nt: TGTGCCAGCAGTTATCTAGCGGGAGGACGGAATGAGCAGTTCTTC; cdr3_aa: CASSYLAGGRNEQFF
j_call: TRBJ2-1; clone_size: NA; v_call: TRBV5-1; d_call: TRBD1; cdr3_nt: TGCGCCAGCAGTTCGGTACCCCCGGGACAGGGGGCGGGTGAGCAGTTCTTC; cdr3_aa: CASSSVPPGQGAGEQFF
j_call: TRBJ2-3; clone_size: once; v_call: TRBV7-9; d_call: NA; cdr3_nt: TGTGCCAGCAGCATGCGAGGGTTTTCTAGCACAGATACGCAGTATTTT; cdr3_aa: CASSMRGFSSTDTQYF
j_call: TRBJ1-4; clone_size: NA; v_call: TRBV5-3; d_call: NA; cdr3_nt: TGTGCCAGAAGCTTGGCGGCAGGTAGAAAGAAACTGTTTTTT; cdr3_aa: CARSLAAGRKKLFF
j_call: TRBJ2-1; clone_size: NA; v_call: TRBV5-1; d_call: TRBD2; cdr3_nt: TGCGCCAGCCGATATAGGGCGGGAGTCGGCGGGGATGAGCAGTTCTTC; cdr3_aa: CASRYRAGVGGDEQFF
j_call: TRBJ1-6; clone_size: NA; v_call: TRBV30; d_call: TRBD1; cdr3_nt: TGTGCCTGGAGTGTAGGACAGGGACTATCACCCCTCCACTTT; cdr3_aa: CAWSVGQGLSPLHF
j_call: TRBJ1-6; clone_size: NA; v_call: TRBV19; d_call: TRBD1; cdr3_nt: TGTGCCACCGCGGACAGGGGCTATAATTCACCCCTCCACTTT; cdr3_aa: CATADRGYNSPLHF
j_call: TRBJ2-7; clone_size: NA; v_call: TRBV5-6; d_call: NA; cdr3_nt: TGTGCCAGCAGCTTTAGAGGGGGCGAGCAGTACTTC; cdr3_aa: CASSFRGGEQYF
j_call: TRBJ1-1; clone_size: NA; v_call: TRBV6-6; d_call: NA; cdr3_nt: TGTGCCAGCAAGGAGGGGACCCTAAGGGACACTGAAGCTTTCTTT; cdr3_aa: CASKEGTLRDTEAFF
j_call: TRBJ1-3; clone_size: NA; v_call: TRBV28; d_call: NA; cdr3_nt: TGTGCCAGCAGTTTAAACCCAGGGATTACTTTTGGAAACACCATATATTTT; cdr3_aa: CASSLNPGITFGNTIYF
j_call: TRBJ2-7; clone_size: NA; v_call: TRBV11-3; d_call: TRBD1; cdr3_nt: TGTGCCAGCAGCTCACGGACAGGGGGCGCGAACGAGCAGTACTTC; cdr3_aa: CASSSRTGGANEQYF
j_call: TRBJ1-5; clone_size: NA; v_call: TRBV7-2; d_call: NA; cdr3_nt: TGTGCCAGCAGCGACAGTGTCCACAGCCCCCAGCATTTT; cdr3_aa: CASSDSVHSPQHF
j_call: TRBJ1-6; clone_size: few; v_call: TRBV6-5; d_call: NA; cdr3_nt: TGTGCCAGCAGTTACGTAGGGGCTAATAATTCACCCCTCCACTTT; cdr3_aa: CASSYVGANNSPLHF
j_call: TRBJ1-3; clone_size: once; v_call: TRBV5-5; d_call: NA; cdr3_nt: TGTGCCAGCAGCTTGCTAAGGCAGGGCCTTTCTGGAAACACCATATATTTT; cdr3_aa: CASSLLRQGLSGNTIYF
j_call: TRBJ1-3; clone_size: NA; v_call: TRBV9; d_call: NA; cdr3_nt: TGTGCCAGCAGCGTAGGGAGCTCTGGAAACACCATATATTTT; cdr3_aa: CASSVGSSGNTIYF
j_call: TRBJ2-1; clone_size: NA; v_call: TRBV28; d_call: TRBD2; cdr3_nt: TGTGCCAGCAGTTACCCTAGGCGGGGGGGCCTCAATGAGCAGTTCTTC; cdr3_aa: CASSYPRRGGLNEQFF
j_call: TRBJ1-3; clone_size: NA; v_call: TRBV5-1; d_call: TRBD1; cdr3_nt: TGCGCCAGCAGCTTGGAGGGACAGCACTCTGGAAACACCATATATTTT; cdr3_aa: CASSLEGQHSGNTIYF
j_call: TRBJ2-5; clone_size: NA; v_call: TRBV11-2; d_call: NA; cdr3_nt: TGTGCCAGCAGCTTAGAGCCGGGGGAGACCCAGTACTTC; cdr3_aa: CASSLEPGETQYF
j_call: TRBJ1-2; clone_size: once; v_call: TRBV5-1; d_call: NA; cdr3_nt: TGCGCCAGCAGCCTACAGGGTGACGCCGGGGGCTACACCTTC; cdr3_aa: CASSLQGDAGGYTF
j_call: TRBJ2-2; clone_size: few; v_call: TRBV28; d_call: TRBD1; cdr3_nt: TGTGCCAGCCGTATCGGTTGGACAGGGGGCCGGGAGCTGTTTTTT; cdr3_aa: CASRIGWTGGRELFF
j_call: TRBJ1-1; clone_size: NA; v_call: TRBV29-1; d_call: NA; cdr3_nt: TGCAGCGTTCCCAACCGTGACAGGCTGAACACTGAAGCTTTCTTT; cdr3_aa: CSVPNRDRLNTEAFF
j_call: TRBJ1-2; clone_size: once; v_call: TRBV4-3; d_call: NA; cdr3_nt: TGCGCCAGCAGCTATAGACAGAAGGGCTACACCTTC; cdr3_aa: CASSYRQKGYTF